This T cell receptor (beta chain) was identified during a study of T cell responses to AZD1222 COVID-19 vaccine. V lost 2 bases to trimming and J lost 0 bases, with 7 bases between them. The CDR3 contains 14 residues. The germline CDR1 and CDR2 sequences are MNHNS and SASEGT. Sequencing used immunoSEQ multiplex PCR; TCRdb keeps in-frame clones, though not all of them. The data contain approximately 140,000 clones, 90% of them singletons. The sequence came from an adult who received the AZD1222 COVID-19 vaccine. This sample comprised peripheral blood, obtained 28 days after the second AZD1222 dose. This rearrangement joins TRBV6-1 to TRBJ2-5; unclear D gene. CDR3 residues: CASSELGNQETQYF. The DNA for the CDR3 is TGTGCCAGCAGTGAACTGGGGAACCAAGAGACCCAGTACTTC.